A single TCR beta chain is shown here with its context. Combined were second doses at about 4 or about 12 weeks. The data were taken from a study of T cell responses to AZD1222 COVID-19 vaccine. CDR3 size: 20 residues. Germline V gene lookup returns CDR1 MRHNA and CDR2 SNTAGT. With V trimmed by 6 bases and J by 2 bases, 19 bases remained unmatched. Assay used: immunoSEQ multiplex PCR; TCRdb lists only in-frame clones, some missing. The data show roughly 180,000 clones, with about 89% seen just once and roughly 3.5% held by the top ten. The source is an adult who received the AZD1222 COVID-19 vaccine. V and J are TRBV6-4 and TRBJ2-1, with 10 positions matching TRBD2. Sequencing was performed on peripheral blood, taken 28 days after the second AZD1222 dose. Here the CDR3 DNA reads TGTGCCAGCAGGCCCCCGCGGTGGACAAATAGCGGGAGGACCTACAATGAGCAGTTCTTC. Its protein is CASRPPRWTNSGRTYNEQFF.